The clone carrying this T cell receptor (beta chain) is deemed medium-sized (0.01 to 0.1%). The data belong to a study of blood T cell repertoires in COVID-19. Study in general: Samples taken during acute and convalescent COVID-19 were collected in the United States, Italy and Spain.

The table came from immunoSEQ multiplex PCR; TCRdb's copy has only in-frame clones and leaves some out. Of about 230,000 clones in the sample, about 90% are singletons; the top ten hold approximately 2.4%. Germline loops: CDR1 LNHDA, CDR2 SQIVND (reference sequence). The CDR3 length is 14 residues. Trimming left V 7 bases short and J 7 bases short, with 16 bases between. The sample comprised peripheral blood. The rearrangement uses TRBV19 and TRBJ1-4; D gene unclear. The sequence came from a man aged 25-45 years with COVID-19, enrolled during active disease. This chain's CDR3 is CASTSDFGGEKLFF. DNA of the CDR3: TGTGCCAGTACCTCTGACTTCGGCGGTGAAAAACTGTTTTTT.